The source of this TCR beta chain is a study of low-dose radiotherapy and immunotherapy resistance in tumors. Study background: Intravenously given cyclophosphamide 200 mg/m2 followed a two-week schedule that placed each dose one day before radiation and immunotherapy.

This clonotype was observed at least ten times. Documented time point: after trial treatment. The sample's treatment: LDRT plus nivolumab, ipilimumab, low-dose cyclophosphamide and aspirin (RACIN trial). Trimming took 4 bases from V and 2 from J, leaving 15 bases between them. Germline lookup yields CDR1 SEHNR and CDR2 FQNEAQ (reference sequence). The CDR3 has 16 residues. First-strand cDNA used TRAV- and TRBV-specific primers, covering alpha and beta chains. TCR amplification involved 20 to 25 PCR cycles with a constant-region primer and V-primer adapter. The authors amplified isolated mRNA by in vitro transcription. TCRdb redid the calling of the reads with MiXCR, one entry per CDR3 protein. The repertoire holds 95,000 to 100,000 distinct CDR3 sequences, 20% to 25% seen once, with about 4% in the top ten.

The material was PBMCs, obtained after low-dose radiotherapy plus immunotherapy. The receptor's source is a male donor with prostate cancer. The genes are TRBV7-9 and TRBJ2-1; tentatively, D is TRBD1 or TRBD2 (6 bases each). The DNA of the CDR3 is TGTGCCAGCAGCTCCCCGGGGGCCCAGACCTACAATGAGCAGTTCTTC. Translation gives CASSSPGAQTYNEQFF. Full variable domain (missing parts from reference TRBV7-9 and TRBJ2-1): DTGVSQNPRHKITKRGQNVTFRCDPISEHNRLYWYRQTLGQGPEFLTYFQNEAQLEKSRLLSDRFSAERPKGSFSTLEIQRTEQGDSAMYLCASSSPGAQTYNEQFFGPGTRLTVL.